Listed below are T cell receptor beta chains from one sample, sequenced in a study of blood T cell repertoires in COVID-19. Using immunoSEQ multiplex PCR, the repertoire was profiled, and TCRdb retains in-frame clones only, with some absent. There are about 400,000 clones in the sample; approximately 88% occur only once, and roughly 2% lies in the top ten. What was sequenced was PBMCs or T cells enriched from blood (not recorded which). The receptor source for this set is a woman in her 40s with acute COVID-19. Each CDR3 is given with its conserved first and last residue. A D gene is named only where the DNA matches it firmly. Clone size appears in some rows only: once, few, many, or a class for an expanded clone.

d_gene,v_gene,abundance,j_gene,CDR3nt,CDR3aa
-,TRBV6-5,-,TRBJ2-3,TGTGCCAGCAGTTATAGAGGAGACTACCGTTCAGATACGCAGTATTTT,CASSYRGDYRSDTQYF
TRBD1,TRBV9,-,TRBJ1-3,TGTGCCAGCAGCGAGACAGGGTATAGAAACACCATATATTTT,CASSETGYRNTIYF
TRBD1,TRBV7-9,-,TRBJ1-6,TGTGCCAGCAGCTCACACAGGGGCTATAATTCACCCCTCCACTTT,CASSSHRGYNSPLHF
TRBD1,TRBV5-6,-,TRBJ2-7,TGTGCCAGCAGCTTGGGTACCCGGGACAGAGTGTACGAGCAGTACTTC,CASSLGTRDRVYEQYF
-,TRBV5-4,-,TRBJ2-2,TGTGCCAGCAGCTTGGATCTGCGGGGGCCGAACACCGGGGAGCTGTTTTTT,CASSLDLRGPNTGELFF
TRBD1,TRBV15,-,TRBJ1-2,TGTGCCACCAGCAGAAACTTCGACAGGGTCTATGGCTACACCTTC,CATSRNFDRVYGYTF
-,TRBV29-1,-,TRBJ2-7,TGCAGCGTTGTCTCGGCAGGGATCCACGAGCAGTACTTC,CSVVSAGIHEQYF
TRBD1,TRBV19,-,TRBJ1-1,TGTGCCAGTAGTCTTGGGGACAGGATGAACACTGAAGCTTTCTTT,CASSLGDRMNTEAFF
TRBD1,TRBV28,-,TRBJ2-1,TGTGCCAGCACCCTGACAGGGGAGAATGAGCAGTTCTTC,CASTLTGENEQFF
-,TRBV24-1,-,TRBJ1-2,TGTGCCACCAGTGATGCCTCGGGGGAGACGGTCTATGGCTACACCTTC,CATSDASGETVYGYTF
-,TRBV2,-,TRBJ2-5,TGTGCCAGCCGACCCAGGGGAAGTAAAGAGACCCAGTACTTC,CASRPRGSKETQYF
-,TRBV24-1,-,TRBJ2-3,TGTGCCACCAGTGAGGGACTTTCCACAGATACGCAGTATTTT,CATSEGLSTDTQYF
-,TRBV14,-,TRBJ1-1,TGTGCCAGCAGCTATGGACAGCCGAACACTGAAGCTTTCTTT,CASSYGQPNTEAFF
-,TRBV5-1,-,TRBJ2-2,TGCGCCAGCAGCCTGCCCCGGGAAACGAACACCGGGGAGCTGTTTTTT,CASSLPRETNTGELFF
TRBD2,TRBV5-5,-,TRBJ2-5,TGTGCCAGCAGCTCTGTAGCGGGGGTAGAGACCCAGTACTTC,CASSSVAGVETQYF
-,TRBV4-1,-,TRBJ1-1,TGCGCCAGCAGCCAAGGGCGGGGGCAGAGGAAAAACACTGAAGCTTTCTTT,CASSQGRGQRKNTEAFF
-,TRBV7-8,once,TRBJ1-6,TGTGCCTGCTTGAGAGGAGTCGGTTCACCCCTCCACTTT,CACLRGVGSPLHF
-,TRBV30,-,TRBJ1-3,TGTGCCTGGAGTGAGATTGAGGGAAACACCATATATTTT,CAWSEIEGNTIYF
-,TRBV19,-,TRBJ1-5,TGTGCCAGTAGTAGTTGGGGCAGGGGAAGGGGGTTTCGCAATCAGCCCCAGCATTTT,CASSSWGRGRGFRNQPQHF
-,TRBV25-1,-,TRBJ1-5,TGTGCCAGCAGTGGCCCGGGGAGCTATCAGCCCCAGCATTTT,CASSGPGSYQPQHF
TRBD2,TRBV18,-,TRBJ2-2,TGTGCCAGCTCACTCAGCGGGGGATACACCGGGGAGCTGTTTTTT,CASSLSGGYTGELFF
-,TRBV2,-,TRBJ1-5,TGTGCCAGCAGTGTAGGGACACCCAATCAGCCCCAGCATTTT,CASSVGTPNQPQHF
TRBD2,TRBV7-9,few,TRBJ2-3,TGTGCCAGCAGCTTAAGAGCGGGGGTTTCCACAGATACGCAGTATTTT,CASSLRAGVSTDTQYF
-,TRBV10-2,few,TRBJ2-7,TGCGCCACAACGGCTTTCGGGGGACCATACTACGAGCAGTACTTC,CATTAFGGPYYEQYF
-,TRBV10-1,-,TRBJ1-1,TGCGCCAGCAGTGAGGCGAAGTACACTGAAGCTTTCTTT,CASSEAKYTEAFF
-,TRBV2,-,TRBJ1-3,TGTGCCAGCAGTGTTGAGGGTGCCGGAAACACCATATATTTT,CASSVEGAGNTIYF
-,TRBV19,-,TRBJ1-1,TGTGCCAGTAGTATGCGACTTGGGTACACTGAAGCTTTCTTT,CASSMRLGYTEAFF
TRBD2,TRBV12-5,-,TRBJ2-1,TGTGCTAGTGGTAGATTAGCGGGGGGGCGAGATGAGCAGTTCTTC,CASGRLAGGRDEQFF
-,TRBV7-2,-,TRBJ1-2,TGTGCCAGCAGCTTAAGTCAGGGGATAACTAACTATGGCTACACCTTC,CASSLSQGITNYGYTF
-,TRBV2,-,TRBJ1-6,TGTGCCAGCAGTACCCGCTCGGGGAATTCACCCCTCCACTTT,CASSTRSGNSPLHF
-,TRBV2,-,TRBJ1-2,TGTGCCAGCAGTGAAGACAGGAGTTATGGCTACACCTTC,CASSEDRSYGYTF
-,TRBV5-5,-,TRBJ1-4,TGTGCCAGCAGCCTTCTAGGTAGGGGCGGTGAAAAACTGTTTTTT,CASSLLGRGGEKLFF
TRBD1,TRBV5-4,few,TRBJ2-7,TGTGCCAGCAGCCGGGACAGAGATAAAGAGCAGTACTTC,CASSRDRDKEQYF
TRBD1,TRBV7-7,-,TRBJ2-6,TGTGCCAGCAGCTCCTGGCCCCGGGACAGGGGCCTCTCTGGGGCCAACGTCCTGACTTTC,CASSSWPRDRGLSGANVLTF
TRBD2,TRBV7-9,-,TRBJ2-3,TGTGCCAGCAGCACGATACTAGCGGGGGGTCCAGATACGCAGTATTTT,CASSTILAGGPDTQYF
TRBD1,TRBV7-9,-,TRBJ1-6,TGTGCCAGCAGCTTAGCGGCAGGGGGCGATAATTCACCCCTCCACTTT,CASSLAAGGDNSPLHF
-,TRBV25-1,-,TRBJ1-4,TGTGCCAGCAGTGTAGGGGCAAAACTGTTTTTT,CASSVGAKLFF
-,TRBV29-1,-,TRBJ1-6,TGCAGCGTTGGGACAGATTATAATTCACCCCTCCACTTT,CSVGTDYNSPLHF
-,TRBV6-6,-,TRBJ1-5,TGTGCCAGCAGTTACTCAACAGATCAGCCCCAGCATTTT,CASSYSTDQPQHF
TRBD1,TRBV23-1,few,TRBJ2-7,TGCGCCAGCAGTCAACTATCCGGGACAGGGGGCTGCGAGCAGTACTTC,CASSQLSGTGGCEQYF
-,TRBV7-8,-,TRBJ2-5,TGTGCCAGCAGCTTAGGGCGGTGGGTGGAAGAGACCCAGTACTTC,CASSLGRWVEETQYF
TRBD1,TRBV3-1/TRBV3-2,-,TRBJ1-6,TGTGCCAGCAGCCAAGAATACGGGACAGAGCCGAATTCACCCCTCCACTTT,CASSQEYGTEPNSPLHF
-,TRBV24-1,-,TRBJ2-7,TGTGCCACCAGTGACCCCGGGAGAGCCTACGAGCAGTACTTC,CATSDPGRAYEQYF
TRBD2,TRBV5-1,-,TRBJ2-5,TGCGCCAGCAGCTCCGGGACTAGCGGGGAGACCCAGTACTTC,CASSSGTSGETQYF
TRBD1,TRBV28,-,TRBJ1-2,TGTGCCAGCAGTCCAGGGGGCTCCGGTGGCTACACCTTC,CASSPGGSGGYTF
-,TRBV6-1,few,TRBJ1-2,TGTGCCAGCAGTGAATCGGGGGGGCGCACCTATGGCTACACCTTC,CASSESGGRTYGYTF
-,TRBV3-1/TRBV3-2,-,TRBJ2-7,TGTGCCAGCAGCCCAGGGCGACATCAGCAGTACTTC,CASSPGRHQQYF
TRBD2,TRBV6-2/TRBV6-3,-,TRBJ2-1,TGTGCCAGCAGTTTTCGGACCGGGGGGGTAGGTGAGCAGTTCTTC,CASSFRTGGVGEQFF
-,TRBV5-4,few,TRBJ2-5,TGTGCCAGCAGCCCCGAGGGGGAGATCCAGTACTTC,CASSPEGEIQYF
-,TRBV19,-,TRBJ2-1,TGTGCCAGTAGTAATCGGCAGGGGCAAAATGAGCAGTTCTTC,CASSNRQGQNEQFF
TRBD1,TRBV11-3,-,TRBJ2-1,TGTGCCAGCAGCTCTAGTGGACAGGGGGCCTTTAATGAGCAGTTCTTC,CASSSSGQGAFNEQFF
-,TRBV2,-,TRBJ2-1,TGTGCCAGCACTAACCTACAGGGAGAGTACAATGAGCAGTTCTTC,CASTNLQGEYNEQFF
TRBD1,TRBV19,-,TRBJ1-5,TGTGCCAGTAGTATATTGTACAGGGGCGCCGATAATCAGCCCCAGCATTTT,CASSILYRGADNQPQHF
-,TRBV15,-,TRBJ2-3,TGTGCCACCAGCAGTGGGACTCCAAACTCAGTTACGCAGTATTTT,CATSSGTPNSVTQYF
-,TRBV20-1,-,TRBJ2-7,TGCAGTGCTACAGTCCTGTACGAGCAGTACTTC,CSATVLYEQYF